What follows are 27 T cell receptor beta chains derived from one specimen sequenced in a study of blood T cell repertoires in COVID-19 (dated by TCRdb to the early 2020s). Libraries were prepared through the immunoSEQ multiplex PCR assay. In TCRdb, the immuneACCESS table is reduced to in-frame sequences with V and J assigned. These tables do not hold every clone; where another copy was compared, an unresolved V gene accounts for under half, and the others remain unexplained. Here the sample has fewer than 110,000 clones; about 89% occur a single time. The ten largest clones take up about 4% of the sample. Sequencing was done on a sample of peripheral blood. The receptor source for this set is a woman in her fifties or sixties with acute or convalescent COVID-19.

The chain has TRBV4-2 and TRBJ2-7; 12 positions match TRBD2. Trimming took 1 base from V and 2 from J; bases not matched to a gene: 3. In germline, CDR1 is LGHNA, CDR2 YNFKEQ. The CDR3 length is 16 residues. The CDR3 DNA is TGTGCCAGCAGCCAAGGGTCTAGCGGGAGGGCCTACGAGCAGTACTTC. It translates to CASSQGSSGRAYEQYF.

The rearrangement uses TRBV7-2 and TRBJ2-5; TRBD1 matches at 8 bases. The CDR3 is 14 amino acids. V shed 5 bases, J shed 5 bases, and the junction held 7 bases outside the gene matches. CDR1 and CDR2 from the germline V gene are SGHTA and FQGNSA. The CDR3 is CASSMWTGSETQYF. The CDR3 nucleotides are TGTGCCAGCAGCATGTGGACAGGGAGCGAGACCCAGTACTTC. Together with reference TRBV7-2 and TRBJ2-5, the CDR3 gives the full variable domain: GAGVSQSPSNKVTEKGKDVELRCDPISGHTALYWYRQSLGQGLEFLIYFQGNSAPDKSGLPSDRFSAERTGGSVSTLTIQRTQQEDSAVYLCASSMWTGSETQYFGPGTRLLVL.

CDR3 DNA sequence: TGCGCCAGCAGCCAGCGACAGAGTCAAGAGACCCAGTACTTC. Protein sequence: CASSQRQSQETQYF. V and J are TRBV5-1 and TRBJ2-5, with D possibly being TRBD1 (5 bases). This CDR3 has 14 amino acids. Germline lookup yields CDR1 SGHRS and CDR2 YFSETQ. Trimming cost V 4 bases and J 2 bases, with 12 bases left between them.

There are a few counts of this clone. The chain employs TRBV9 and TRBJ1-1; TRBD1 might be the D (5 bases). The CDR3 is 14 amino acids. V was trimmed by 0 bases and J by 8 bases, leaving 14 bases between them. In germline, CDR1 is SGDLS, CDR2 YYNGEE. Written as DNA, the CDR3 is TGTGCCAGCAGCGTAGGGGCAGGGCCTACCGAAGCTTTCTTT. This sequence encodes CASSVGAGPTEAFF.

V is TRBV3-1 (or the pseudogene TRBV3-2) and J is TRBJ2-1; 7 bases match TRBD2. The V gene end was trimmed by 6 bases and the J gene end by 0 bases; junction bases not matched to a gene: 5. The CDR3 contains 15 residues. Germline CDR1 LGHDT, CDR2 YNNKEL (reference sequence). The CDR3 protein is CASRSSGYSYNEQFF. In nucleotides, the CDR3 is TGTGCCAGCAGGTCTAGCGGATACTCCTACAATGAGCAGTTCTTC.

This clone was seen more than once but under ten times. This sequence joins TRBV18 and TRBJ1-2, with D unclear. Germline V gene lookup returns CDR1 KGHSH and CDR2 LQKENI. V lost 2 bases, J lost 4 bases, and 14 bases lay in between. The CDR3 has 15 amino acids. CDR3 sequence reads: CASSPMEQPRYGYTF. The CDR3 DNA is TGTGCCAGCTCACCAATGGAACAGCCCCGCTATGGCTACACCTTC.

This clone was counted once. The V gene is TRBV7-9, the J gene TRBJ2-3; D is undetermined. Germline V CDR1 and CDR2: SEHNR, FQNEAQ (reference sequence). Trimming pared 1 base from V and 0 bases from J, leaving 8 bases between. CDR3 size: 15 residues. The CDR3 nucleotides are TGTGCCAGCAGCTTAGGAGAGTCTAGCACAGATACGCAGTATTTT. Amino acids: CASSLGESSTDTQYF.

The gene calls are TRBV5-1 and TRBJ2-7; the match to TRBD1 covers 8 bases. V shed 3 bases, J shed 5 bases, and the junction held 7 bases outside the gene matches. Germline assignment: CDR1 SGHRS and CDR2 YFSETQ. The CDR3 has 14 amino acids. The CDR3 protein is CASSWTTGVNEQYF. CDR3 bases: TGCGCCAGCAGCTGGACGACAGGGGTCAACGAGCAGTACTTC.

This chain connects TRBV18 to TRBJ2-6; 11 bases align to TRBD2. The CDR3 totals 19 residues. V lost 0 bases to trimming and J lost 0 bases; unmatched junction nucleotides: 4. Looked up from germline, CDR1 is KGHSH and CDR2 is LQKENI. In DNA form, the CDR3 reads TGTGCCAGCTCACCACCGGGACTAGCGGTATTCTCTGGGGCCAACGTCCTGACTTTC. This sequence encodes CASSPPGLAVFSGANVLTF.

This clone was observed a single time. This chain joins TRBV30 and TRBJ1-1; D unclear. CDR3 length equals 14 residues. The V end was cut by 4 bases, the J end by 2 bases, with 14 bases between. Germline assignment: CDR1 GTSNPN and CDR2 SVGIG (reference sequence). The CDR3 protein is CAWNGGSDNTEAFF. The DNA of the CDR3 is TGTGCCTGGAATGGCGGGTCTGACAACACTGAAGCTTTCTTT.

This sequence joins TRBV19 and TRBJ1-5; TRBD1 aligns across 9 bases. This CDR3 spans 16 amino acids. Per germline, CDR1 LNHDA and CDR2 SQIVND (reference sequence). V shed 3 bases, J shed 4 bases, and the junction held 7 bases outside the gene matches. The CDR3 nucleotides read TGTGCCAGTAGTATTTTACCGGGACAGGGTAATCAGCCCCAGCATTTT. This sequence encodes CASSILPGQGNQPQHF. Variable domain in full (rest from reference TRBV19 and TRBJ1-5): DGGITQSPKYLFRKEGQNVTLSCEQNLNHDAMYWYRQDPGQGLRLIYYSQIVNDFQKGDIAEGYSVSREKKESFPLTVTSAQKNPTAFYLCASSILPGQGNQPQHFGDGTRLSIL.

The CDR3, as DNA: TGTGCCAGCAGCTTTGAACCGGGACAGGGCAACAATGAGCAGTTCTTC. Translating it yields CASSFEPGQGNNEQFF. The chain couples TRBV7-9 to TRBJ2-1; 9 bases align to TRBD1. Trimming took 3 bases from V and 5 from J; bases not matched to a gene: 8. The CDR3 consists of 16 residues. Germline lookup yields CDR1 SEHNR and CDR2 FQNEAQ (reference sequence).

The chain has TRBV6-6 and TRBJ1-1, with 8 bases fitting TRBD1. This CDR3 has 14 amino acids. Germline-derived CDR1 and CDR2 are MNHNY and SVGAGI (reference sequence). V gave up 10 bases and J gave up 5 bases; unmatched junction bases: 12. The CDR3 protein is CATNPRTGFTEAFF. The CDR3 DNA is TGTGCCACCAACCCCCGGACAGGGTTTACTGAAGCTTTCTTT.

The CDR3 nucleotides are TGCAGCGTTGAAGGGCGGTACTATGGCTACACCTTC. The encoded protein is CSVEGRYYGYTF. The genes are TRBV29-1 and TRBJ1-2; no clear D. This CDR3 is 12 amino acids long. Per the germline V gene, CDR1 is SQVTM and CDR2 is ANQGSEA. Trimming took 1 base from V and 3 from J, leaving 6 bases between them. Supplemented by reference TRBV29-1 and TRBJ1-2, the full variable domain reads SAVISQKPSRDICQRGTSLTIQCQVDSQVTMMFWYRQQPGQSLTLIATANQGSEATYESGFVIDKFPISRPNLTFSTLTVSNMSPEDSSIYLCSVEGRYYGYTFGSGTRLTVV.

As regards this clone: One end of the junction fails to match germline, which may point to a read error. The gene calls are TRBV7-3 and TRBJ1-1; 9 bases match TRBD1. This CDR3 contains 14 residues. Germline V gene lookup returns CDR1 SGHTA and CDR2 FQGTGA. In DNA form, the CDR3 reads TGTGCCAGCAGCTTAGGACAGGGGAACTCTGAAGCTTTCTTT. Amino acids: CASSLGQGNSEAFF.

The chain links TRBV2 to TRBJ1-2; a weak D match, TRBD1 (5 bases). V shed 10 bases and J shed 3 bases, with 21 bases lying between them. The germline V gene has CDR1 SNHLY and CDR2 FYNNEI. The CDR3 length is 15 residues. The CDR3 DNA reads TGTGCCACCCAGGGAGGGACCCTAATTGACTATGGCTACACCTTC. This sequence encodes CATQGGTLIDYGYTF.

This rearrangement joins TRBV6-5 to TRBJ2-1, with D possibly TRBD1 on 5 matching bases. Germline values: CDR1 MNHEY, CDR2 SVGAGI. This CDR3 region has 13 residues. V lost 7 bases to trimming and J lost 7 bases, with 14 bases between them. CDR3: CASTLQVGNEQFF. In nucleotides, the CDR3 is TGTGCCAGCACCCTACAGGTCGGTAATGAGCAGTTCTTC.

The gene calls are TRBV4-1 and TRBJ1-4, with a weak D call TRBD1 (6 bases). Trimming shortened V by 0 bases and J by 6 bases, and 11 bases separated the two germline ends. The germline V gene has CDR1 MGHRA and CDR2 YSYEKL. This CDR3 contains 15 residues. The chain's CDR3 is CASSQDRQGYEKLFF. CDR3 DNA: TGCGCCAGCAGCCAAGATCGGCAGGGGTATGAAAAACTGTTTTTT.

The chain links TRBV27 to TRBJ1-2; the match to TRBD1 covers 9 bases. Germline assignment: CDR1 MNHEY and CDR2 SMNVEV (reference sequence). Germline trimming cut 5 bases from V and 8 bases from J; bases unmatched to any gene: 9. The CDR3 spans 14 residues. The CDR3 nucleotides read TGTGCCAGCAGTACCTTTATTGGGACAGGGGGCTACACCTTC. Translation: CASSTFIGTGGYTF.

This clone has a handful of counts. V and J are TRBV9 and TRBJ2-2; 7 bases line up with TRBD2. The CDR3 contains 14 residues. V gave up 3 bases and J gave up 1 base; unmatched junction bases: 0. Germline assignment: CDR1 SGDLS and CDR2 YYNGEE. The CDR3 protein is CASSASGNTGELFF. The CDR3 DNA reads TGTGCCAGCAGCGCTAGCGGGAACACCGGGGAGCTGTTTTTT.

On this clone: The identical CDR3 is also encoded by other nucleotide sequences in the sample. The chain joins TRBV10-3 to TRBJ1-1, with 7 positions matching TRBD1. J was trimmed by 0 bases and V by 10 bases; bases with no gene match: 5. This CDR3 spans 13 amino acids. CDR1 is ENHRY and CDR2 is SYGVKD in the germline V gene. DNA for the CDR3: TGTGCCACTCTGGACAGGATGAACACTGAAGCTTTCTTT. The encoded protein is CATLDRMNTEAFF.

CDR3 nucleotides: TGCAGTGCTAGTGCAGGGATGACGCAGTATTTT. Residues: CSASAGMTQYF. The rearrangement uses TRBV20-1 and TRBJ2-3; possible D gene TRBD1, 5 bases. The germline V and J ends were trimmed by 3 bases and 9 bases, with 10 bases remaining between them. The CDR3 contains 11 residues. From germline, CDR1 is DFQATT and CDR2 SNEGSKA (reference sequence).

The rearrangement uses TRBV5-5 and TRBJ2-5; 12 bases line up with TRBD2. Trimming removed 5 bases from V and 2 bases from J; junction bases left unmatched: 10. The CDR3 contains 17 residues. Per the germline V gene, CDR1 is SGHKS and CDR2 is YYEKEE (reference sequence). CDR3 residues: CASSLNPSGGVQETQYF. In nucleotides, the CDR3 is TGTGCCAGCAGTTTAAACCCTAGCGGGGGGGTACAAGAGACCCAGTACTTC. The full variable domain, its missing parts supplied by reference TRBV5-5 and TRBJ2-5, is DAGVTQSPTHLIKTRGQQVTLRCSPISGHKSVSWYQQVLGQGPQFIFQYYEKEERGRGNFPDRFSARQFPNYSSELNVNALLLGDSALYLCASSLNPSGGVQETQYFGPGTRLLVL.

Worth noting for this clone: One end of the junction fails to match germline, which may point to a read error. The sample has other DNA sequences that encode this CDR3 too. The chain has TRBV28 and TRBJ1-4; the D gene is possibly TRBD1 (6 bases). Germline loops: CDR1 MDHEN, CDR2 SYDVKM. The CDR3 covers 15 residues. CDR3 protein: CASSLTRAPGEKLFF. In nucleotides, the CDR3 is TGTGCCAGCAGTTTAACCCGGGCCCCAGGGGAAAAACTGTTCTTT.

This chain connects TRBV9 to TRBJ1-3; maybe TRBD1 (5 bases). This CDR3 region has 16 residues. With 0 bases removed from V and 0 bases from J, the gap between germline ends came to 10 bases. Per the germline V gene, CDR1 is SGDLS and CDR2 is YYNGEE. The CDR3 reads CASSVETAASGNTIYF. The DNA for the CDR3 is TGTGCCAGCAGCGTAGAGACAGCCGCCTCTGGAAACACCATATATTTT.

The chain links TRBV19 to TRBJ1-3; D not certain. The germline V gene encodes CDR1 LNHDA and CDR2 SQIVND (reference sequence). With 4 bases removed from V and 3 bases from J, the gap between germline ends came to 13 bases. This CDR3 comprises 15 residues. The CDR3 loop reads CASSRAAGIGNTIYF. Written as DNA, the CDR3 is TGTGCCAGTAGTAGGGCGGCCGGGATTGGAAACACCATATATTTT.

V and J are TRBV7-2 and TRBJ1-2; the D gene is possibly TRBD1 (6 bases). Germline loops: CDR1 SGHTA, CDR2 FQGNSA. Deletions cut 3 bases from V and 4 bases from J, with 18 bases between. The CDR3 covers 16 residues. CDR3 bases: TGTGCCAGCAGCTTTAACAGGGTAATAGGGGTCTATGGCTACACCTTC. Its translation: CASSFNRVIGVYGYTF.